This passage covers 13 T cell receptor beta chains from one sample sequenced in a study of blood T cell repertoires in COVID-19. Data came from immunoSEQ multiplex PCR; TCRdb stores just in-frame clones and leaves some out. This sample yields approximately 150,000 clones, of which over 65% are seen a single time; about 15% belongs to the top ten. The specimen was peripheral blood. Source of these receptors: a man aged 45-65 years with acute or convalescent COVID-19.

This clone occurred once. This chain connects TRBV3-1 (or the pseudogene TRBV3-2) to TRBJ2-3; D not certain. Trimming cost V 3 bases and J 1 base, with 5 bases left between them. The germline gives CDR1 LGHDT, CDR2 YNNKEL (reference sequence). There are 13 residues in the CDR3. CDR3 nucleotides: TGTGCCAGCAGCCACCCGGGCACAGATACGCAGTATTTT. Its protein product is CASSHPGTDTQYF.

The V call is TRBV27, the J call TRBJ2-6; tentatively, D is TRBD1 (5 bases). The CDR3 covers 19 residues. Germline CDR1 reads MNHEY; CDR2 reads SMNVEV (reference sequence). V lost 3 bases to trimming and J lost 2 bases, with 20 bases between them. The DNA of the CDR3 is TGTGCCAGCAGTTTTTCCCCCTCAGACAGCCCGGCTGGGGCCAACGTCCTGACTTTC. Translated, it gives CASSFSPSDSPAGANVLTF.

This chain connects TRBV4-1 to TRBJ1-2, with TRBD1 as a possible D gene (5 bases). This CDR3 comprises 16 residues. Germline V gene sequence: CDR1 MGHRA, CDR2 YSYEKL. V was shortened by 0 bases and J by 5 bases, with 16 bases between the two germline ends. This CDR3 is CASSQDRPDRPYGYTF. CDR3 coding DNA: TGCGCCAGCAGCCAAGATCGTCCCGACAGACCATATGGCTACACCTTC.

The chain joins TRBV5-1 to TRBJ1-1; the D is unclear. This CDR3 is built from 14 residues. The germline V and J ends were trimmed by 2 bases and 4 bases, with 12 bases remaining between them. Germline V gives CDR1 SGHRS, CDR2 YFSETQ. DNA of the CDR3: TGCGCCAGCAGCTTCTCGTCCGAGAGCACTGAAGCTTTCTTT. This gives the protein CASSFSSESTEAFF.

CDR3 coding DNA: TGTGCCACCAGCAGAACTACGACAGGTAGCAATCAGCCCCAGCATTTT. The encoded protein is CATSRTTTGSNQPQHF. The chain is built from TRBV15 and TRBJ1-5, with D maybe TRBD1 (6 bases). Trimming pared 2 bases from V and 0 bases from J, leaving 11 bases between. Germline V gives CDR1 LNHNV, CDR2 YYDKDF (reference sequence). This CDR3 has 16 residues.

V and J are TRBV2 and TRBJ2-3, with TRBD2 matching 14 bases. This CDR3 has 16 residues. With V trimmed by 6 bases and J by 5 bases, 7 bases remained unmatched. The germline V gene has CDR1 SNHLY and CDR2 FYNNEI. CDR3 residues: CASSRLAGGEEDTQYF. The DNA for the CDR3 is TGTGCCAGCAGCCGACTAGCGGGGGGGGAGGAAGATACGCAGTATTTT.

The gene calls are TRBV5-1 and TRBJ2-5; D perhaps matches TRBD2 (6 bases). Per the germline V gene, CDR1 is SGHRS and CDR2 is YFSETQ. The V and J ends lost 0 bases and 4 bases respectively, with 7 bases between them. The CDR3 is 13 residues long. CDR3 nucleotide sequence: TGCGCCAGCAGCTTGGGCGGGGCAGAGACCCAGTACTTC. Translated: CASSLGGAETQYF. The whole variable domain, remainder taken from reference TRBV5-1 and TRBJ2-5, is KAGVTQTPRYLIKTRGQQVTLSCSPISGHRSVSWYQQTPGQGLQFLFEYFSETQRNKGNFPGRFSGRQFSNSRSEMNVSTLELGDSALYLCASSLGGAETQYFGPGTRLLVL.

The chain recombines TRBV5-1 with TRBJ1-3; 8 bases map to TRBD1. V shed 0 bases and J 1 base; nucleotides not matched to a gene: 6. This CDR3 is 17 amino acids long. Per the germline V gene, CDR1 is SGHRS and CDR2 is YFSETQ. CDR3 residues: CASSLDGWTGSGNTIYF. The CDR3 region has the DNA TGCGCCAGCAGCTTGGATGGATGGACAGGGTCTGGAAACACCATATATTTT.

The chain has TRBV4-2 and TRBJ1-1, with unresolved D. The CDR3 is 12 residues long. Germline V lookup: CDR1 LGHNA, CDR2 YNFKEQ. V lost 4 bases, J lost 0 bases, and 3 bases lay in between. The CDR3 DNA reads TGTGCCAGCAGCCTTATGAACACTGAAGCTTTCTTT. Translation: CASSLMNTEAFF.

This clone was observed many times. This rearrangement joins TRBV12-5 to TRBJ2-2; D gene uncertain. Trimming removed 2 bases at V and 2 bases at J, with 6 bases between. Per the germline V gene, CDR1 is LGHNT and CDR2 is FRNRAP. This CDR3 has 14 residues. DNA of the CDR3: TGTGCTAGTGGTTTGTCCTCTAACACCGGGGAGCTGTTTTTT. Translation: CASGLSSNTGELFF.

This chain connects TRBV7-2 to TRBJ1-5, with no clear D. From germline, CDR1 is SGHTA and CDR2 FQGNSA. This CDR3 spans 15 amino acids. The germline V and J ends were trimmed by 1 base and 0 bases, with 7 bases remaining between them. CDR3 coding DNA: TGTGCCAGCAGCTTAGATCTTTCTAGCAATCAGCCCCAGCATTTT. Residues: CASSLDLSSNQPQHF.

A few counts support this clone. The chain recombines TRBV19 with TRBJ2-3, with TRBD2 as a possible D gene (6 bases). V was pared by 7 bases and J by 0 bases, with 14 bases between. CDR3 length: 15 residues. Germline CDR1 LNHDA, CDR2 SQIVND (reference sequence). Written as DNA, the CDR3 is TGTGCCAGTACCTTCGCGGGGCGTAGCACAGATACGCAGTATTTT. This sequence encodes CASTFAGRSTDTQYF.

The chain links TRBV19 to TRBJ1-5; D is undetermined. Germline V gene sequence: CDR1 LNHDA, CDR2 SQIVND (reference sequence). This CDR3 is 12 amino acids long. V was pared by 3 bases and J by 10 bases, with 10 bases between. The CDR3 spells CASSIDGGPQHF. The CDR3 bases are TGTGCCAGTAGTATCGACGGCGGACCCCAGCATTTT.